This TCR beta chain came from a study of blood T cell repertoires in COVID-19. Study-wide context: From T cells, B-cell-depleted T cells, or PBMCs came the material, which was cDNA or gDNA.

Original processing notes: Nucleated cell number was recorded as an estimate derived from reference gene primer amplification. The repertoire was sequenced with immunoSEQ multiplex PCR; TCRdb's copy has only in-frame clones and lacks some. The D gene and trimming were derived from the DNA, and the V and J assignments and clone size from that table. Of about 260,000 clones listed, 88% are singletons. Germline V gene sequence: CDR1 SGHTS, CDR2 YDEGEE. The J segment lost 2 bases and the V segment lost 3 bases, leaving 4 bases of the junction unmatched. This CDR3 spans 14 amino acids. The receptor was isolated from a woman in her seventies with COVID-19, enrolled during active disease. Source material: peripheral blood. The chain couples TRBV5-8 to TRBJ2-7; TRBD1 agrees at 8 bases. As DNA, the CDR3 is TGTGCCAGCAGCTCGGGACAGGTCCCCTACGAGCAGTACTTC. Translation: CASSSGQVPYEQYF.